This T cell receptor (beta chain) was sequenced during a study of cytomegalovirus exposure and HLA in healthy donors. The V and J ends lost 7 bases and 4 bases respectively, with 17 bases between them. The CDR3 spans 15 residues. CDR1 LNHDA and CDR2 SQIVND come from the germline V gene (reference sequence). PCR involved 60 Vbeta and 13 Jbeta primers. TCRdb keeps only in-frame clones here, not all; method: immunoSEQ multiplex PCR. The data contain roughly 98,000 clones, less than 80% of them seen just once; the ten biggest clones take up 2% to 2.5%. All donors participated as healthy donors of bone marrow. Findings and caveats of the study: An analysis that came later showed most CMV-associated TCR beta chains appearing HLA-restricted.

For this clone: What it binds is unknown.

This chain links TRBV19 with TRBJ1-5, with D uncertain. This TCR came from a man aged 35-49 years in good health and CMV-seronegative. The source material was PBMCs. The CDR3 bases are TGTGCCAGTAACTACCAAATCGATCAAAATCAGCCCCAGCATTTT. Its protein is CASNYQIDQNQPQHF.